This is a list of T cell receptor beta chains from one sample in a study of human T cells and chemical hapten exposure. Each CDR3 protein gets one entry after TCRdb re-called the RACE reads with MiXCR. The repertoire includes about 52,000 distinct CDR3 sequences, 9.9% of them detected once, and around a sixth sits in the top ten. The sample in question was whole blood, obtained in connection with sensitization to the hapten diphenylcyclopropenone (DPC). The receptors derive from a woman between 40 and 55 years old with alopecia areata. Some clones in this sample may be carry-over from other donors' samples. CDR3s include the opening cysteine and the closing phenylalanine or tryptophan. D genes are given only for firm matches. Size is stated for part of the rows, as once, few or many counts, or as a class when the clone is expanded.

TRBJ2-7,TRBD1,TRBV20-1,many,TGCAGTGCCGGAATGTCCGGGACAGCTACGTACGAGCAGTACTTC,CSAGMSGTATYEQYF
TRBJ1-4,TRBD1,TRBV4-3,few,TGCGCCAGCAGCCCCTCACCAACAGGGGATCATGAAAAACTGTTTTTT,CASSPSPTGDHEKLFF
TRBJ1-1,TRBD1,TRBV29-1,NA,TGCAGCGCCGACAGGGAAACTGAAGCTTTCTTT,CSADRETEAFF
TRBJ2-3,TRBD2,TRBV7-2,many,TGTGCCAGCAGCTCCATTAGCGGGGGGGCCCCAGATACGCAGTATTTT,CASSSISGGAPDTQYF
TRBJ2-7,NA,TRBV20-1,many,TGCAGCCGATCAATGGGGACAACCTCCTACGAGCAGTACTTC,CSRSMGTTSYEQYF
TRBJ2-7,NA,TRBV4-3,many,TGCGCCAGCAGCCAAGATATCCCCACGAGCACCTACGAGCAGTACTTC,CASSQDIPTSTYEQYF
TRBJ2-1,NA,TRBV21-1,few,TGTGCCAGCAGCCTCCTGGCGGATTACAATGAGCAGTTCTTC,CASSLLADYNEQFF
TRBJ1-2,NA,TRBV4-1,NA,TGCGCCAGCAGCCAAGCGGGCTATGGCTACACCTTC,CASSQAGYGYTF
TRBJ2-5,TRBD2,TRBV5-4,few,TGTGCCAGCAGCACCAGGACTAGCGGGGCAGGGACCCAGTACTTC,CASSTRTSGAGTQYF
TRBJ2-5,TRBD1,TRBV20-1,once,TGCAGTGCTAGTAGACAGGGAGAGACCCAGTACTTC,CSASRQGETQYF
TRBJ2-5,NA,TRBV5-4,NA,TGTGCCAGCAGCTTGGCCCCCGGAAACTCAGAGACCCAGTACTTC,CASSLAPGNSETQYF
TRBJ2-5,NA,TRBV4-2,NA,TGTGCCAGCAGCCGGCCACAAGAGACCCAGTACTTC,CASSRPQETQYF
TRBJ2-5,NA,TRBV2,NA,TGTGCCAGTAATGGACACGGGATAGAGACCCAGTACTTC,CASNGHGIETQYF
TRBJ1-6,TRBD1,TRBV28,NA,TGTGCCAGCAGTTTTCTGGCAGGGGGAGTTGGGGCCCTCCACTTT,CASSFLAGGVGALHF
TRBJ2-5,NA,TRBV11-2,NA,TGTGCCAGCAGCCCCGGGGGACGGCAAGAGACCCAGTACTTC,CASSPGGRQETQYF
TRBJ2-3,TRBD1,TRBV12-3/TRBV12-4,NA,TGTGCCAGCAGTCGTCGGACAGGGGATACGCAGTATTTT,CASSRRTGDTQYF
TRBJ2-2,TRBD1,TRBV5-1,NA,TGCGCCAGCAGCACCGGGACAGCAGACACCGGGGAGCTGTTTTTT,CASSTGTADTGELFF
TRBJ1-1,NA,TRBV29-1,NA,TGCAGCGTGCACAGAGCTGAAGCTTTCTTT,CSVHRAEAFF
TRBJ2-7,NA,TRBV7-6,once,TGTGCCAGCAGCATGACTCCCTGGGTCGAGCAGTACTTC,CASSMTPWVEQYF
TRBJ1-2,NA,TRBV7-8,many,TGTGCCAGCAGCCCCCTAGGGCAAGGCTACACCTTC,CASSPLGQGYTF
TRBJ1-5,NA,TRBV12-3/TRBV12-4,few,TGTGCCAGCAGCGGGGGTAGCAATCAGCCCCAGCATTTT,CASSGGSNQPQHF
TRBJ2-2,TRBD1,TRBV5-5,NA,TGTGCCAGCAGCTCTCGACAGGGGGATACGAACACCGGGGAGCTGTTTTTT,CASSSRQGDTNTGELFF
TRBJ2-3,NA,TRBV9,NA,TGTGCCAGCAGCGTAGAGGGGGAAACAGATACGCAGTATTTT,CASSVEGETDTQYF
TRBJ1-1,NA,TRBV20-1,NA,TGCAGTGCCACGGACATACCGGGACCTTCGAACACTGAAGCTTTCTTT,CSATDIPGPSNTEAFF
TRBJ2-3,NA,TRBV5-1,NA,TGCGCCAGCAGCTTGGAGGCTACGCAGTATTTT,CASSLEATQYF
TRBJ1-1,NA,TRBV30,many,TGTGCCTGGAGTGTAACACGCACGCGGAGCGAAGCTTTCTTT,CAWSVTRTRSEAFF
TRBJ2-3,NA,TRBV27,many,TGTGCCAGCAGTCGACAGCCCAACACAGATACGCAGTATTTT,CASSRQPNTDTQYF
TRBJ2-1,TRBD2,TRBV6-5,few,TGTGCCAGCAGTTACTCGCAAGGACTAGCGGGGTGGAATGAGCAGTTCTTC,CASSYSQGLAGWNEQFF
TRBJ2-5,NA,TRBV7-6,NA,TGTGCCAGCAGCTCCCAAAAGGAGACCCAGTACTTC,CASSSQKETQYF
TRBJ1-5,TRBD1,TRBV9,NA,TGTGCCAGCAGCGGGACAGGGAATCAGCCCCAGCATTTT,CASSGTGNQPQHF
TRBJ1-5,NA,TRBV14,NA,TGTGCCAGCAGCCAAGCATGGGGGCGAGACAATCAGCCCCAGCATTTT,CASSQAWGRDNQPQHF
TRBJ2-5,NA,TRBV6-5,NA,TGTGCCAGCTTGTCCGGGGCCTGGGAGACCCAGTACTTC,CASLSGAWETQYF
TRBJ1-1,NA,TRBV12-3/TRBV12-4,once,TGTGCCAGCAGTTTGGGGGGGGGACCCCTACCCGGCACTGAAGCTTTCTTT,CASSLGGGPLPGTEAFF
TRBJ2-3,NA,TRBV12-3/TRBV12-4,NA,TGTGCCAGCAGCCTCGTGGAAGATTCCACAGATACGCAGTATTTT,CASSLVEDSTDTQYF
TRBJ1-1,NA,TRBV5-5,NA,TGTGCCAGCAGCCCGGGTCCACAGCGGAACACTGAAGCTTTCTTT,CASSPGPQRNTEAFF
TRBJ2-5,TRBD1,TRBV28,NA,TGTGCCAGCAGCTCAGGACAGGGACAAGAGACCCAGTACTTC,CASSSGQGQETQYF
TRBJ2-7,NA,TRBV18,few,TGTGCCAGCTCACTTACCCAGGGCTACGAGCAGTACTTC,CASSLTQGYEQYF
TRBJ2-7,NA,TRBV2,many,TGTGCCAGCAGTGAAGGAATTACTTGGTACTTC,CASSEGITWYF
TRBJ2-3,TRBD2,TRBV24-1,few,TGTGCCACCAGTGAAAGGACTAGCGGGCGACTCACAGATACGCAGTATTTT,CATSERTSGRLTDTQYF
TRBJ2-2,NA,TRBV11-3,NA,TGTGCCAGCAGCCCGGCCGGGACTAACACCGGGGAGCTGTTTTTT,CASSPAGTNTGELFF
TRBJ1-1,NA,TRBV6-6,many,TGTGCCAGCAGTTACTCCCCAATCGGCCCTTTCTTT,CASSYSPIGPFF
TRBJ1-1,NA,TRBV6-2/TRBV6-3,few,TGTGCCAGCAGTACCAGACTGACCAACACTGAAGCTTTCTTT,CASSTRLTNTEAFF
TRBJ1-3,NA,TRBV18,few,TGTGCCAGCTCACCAGGGCAGGCGGTGGGAAACACCATATATTTT,CASSPGQAVGNTIYF
TRBJ1-5,NA,TRBV6-4,few,TGTGCCAGCAGCCCAAATGGCAATCAGCCCCAGCATTTT,CASSPNGNQPQHF
TRBJ2-3,TRBD1,TRBV14,few,TGTGCCAGCAGCCAACGGAGATTGGGACAGGGCGTTGATACGCAGTATTTT,CASSQRRLGQGVDTQYF
TRBJ2-2,NA,TRBV5-1,NA,TGCGCCGGAACTGACGGTAACACCGGGGAGCTGTTTTTT,CAGTDGNTGELFF
TRBJ2-7,NA,TRBV7-2,few,TGTGCCAGCAGCTTAGGCAGCCAGTACTACGAGCAGTACTTC,CASSLGSQYYEQYF
TRBJ2-1,TRBD2,TRBV7-9,few,TGTGCCAGCAGCTTAGGACTAGCGGGAATAAATGAGCAGTTCTTC,CASSLGLAGINEQFF
TRBJ2-7,TRBD1,TRBV29-1,few,TGCAGCGTGATTAAGGACAGGGTGAGCGAGCAGTACTTC,CSVIKDRVSEQYF
TRBJ2-6,NA,TRBV14,NA,TGTGCCAGCAGCCACTATGGGCAGGGGCCTTCTGGGGCCAACGTCCTGACTTTC,CASSHYGQGPSGANVLTF
TRBJ2-7,NA,TRBV20-1,many,TGCAGTGCTAGCAAAGCCGCCAAAACCTACGAGCAGTACTTC,CSASKAAKTYEQYF
TRBJ1-2,NA,TRBV5-1,few,TGCGCCAGCAGCTCCCCTTCGAGTACTGGCGGCTACACCTTC,CASSSPSSTGGYTF
TRBJ2-7,TRBD1,TRBV4-2,NA,TGTGCCAGCAGCCAAGATGATCGGCAGGGGGCGAACGAGCAGTACTTC,CASSQDDRQGANEQYF
TRBJ1-1,NA,TRBV28,few,TGTGCCAGCAGTTCTCCAGGACGGCCTGAAGCTTTCTTT,CASSSPGRPEAFF
TRBJ1-5,NA,TRBV4-3,NA,TGCGCCAGCAGCCAAGATGTTGGGGTTATACAGCCCCAGCATTTT,CASSQDVGVIQPQHF
TRBJ1-1,NA,TRBV4-1,NA,TGCGCCAGCAGCCATGGCCGCTGGGGCGCGGAAGCTTTCTTT,CASSHGRWGAEAFF
TRBJ2-7,TRBD1,TRBV7-9,NA,TGTGCCAGCAGCCGACAGGGCACAGCCCACGAGCAGTACTTC,CASSRQGTAHEQYF
TRBJ2-1,TRBD2,TRBV4-3,many,TGCGCCAGCAGAACTGGACTAGCGGGGGACAATGAGCAGTTCTTC,CASRTGLAGDNEQFF
TRBJ2-1,TRBD2,TRBV4-1,NA,TGCGCCAGCAGCCAACTCCCTAGCGGGGGCGGGTCCTACAATGAGCAGTTCTTC,CASSQLPSGGGSYNEQFF